This is a list of T cell receptor beta chains from one sample in a study of long-term antiretroviral therapy in people with HIV. TCRdb keeps only in-frame clones here, not all; method: immunoSEQ multiplex PCR. The sample lists around 20,000 clones, about 88% occurring once. The starting material was unsorted PBMCs, obtained 0.9 years after starting antiretroviral therapy. The receptors stem from a man between 18 and 29 years old with HIV. Both conserved end residues are part of each CDR3. D genes are given only for firm matches. Not every row has a clone size; where given, it reads once, few, many or a size class.

TGTGCCAGCAGTGGTCGGGAGAGCTATGGCTACACCTTC | CASSGRESYGYTF | 13 | - | TRBV2 | few | TRBJ1-2
TGTGCCAGCAGCCTGAACGCAGGGATGAAGTTCTTC | CASSLNAGMKFF | 12 | - | TRBV11-2 | - | TRBJ2-1
TGTGCCAGCAGCTCGACTAGCCCTGGGACCAATGAGCAGTTCTTC | CASSSTSPGTNEQFF | 15 | TRBD2 | TRBV7-9 | - | TRBJ2-1
TGCGCCAGCTCCCAAGTCTTGGGAAAGTACAATGAGCAGTTCTTC | CASSQVLGKYNEQFF | 15 | - | TRBV5-1 | - | TRBJ2-1
TGTGCCAGCAGTGAAGAGGGAGGGTACTTTGGCTACACCTTC | CASSEEGGYFGYTF | 14 | - | TRBV25-1 | - | TRBJ1-2
TGTGCCTGGAGTGTGCTAAGGATTCAGTACTTC | CAWSVLRIQYF | 11 | - | TRBV30 | once | TRBJ2-4
TGTGCCAGCAGTGAAGCGGAGCGGGGGCCGACAGATACGCAGTATTTT | CASSEAERGPTDTQYF | 16 | TRBD2 | TRBV6-1 | - | TRBJ2-3
TGTGCCAGCAGCATCCTAGGCACTGAAGCTTTCTTT | CASSILGTEAFF | 12 | - | TRBV7-9 | - | TRBJ1-1
TGTGCCAGCAGCTTAGCGGGGGAGAACTACAATGAGCAGTTCTTC | CASSLAGENYNEQFF | 15 | - | TRBV7-2 | - | TRBJ2-1
TGTGCCAGCAGCTTAATATTAGGGATCCCCGGCTACACCTTC | CASSLILGIPGYTF | 14 | - | TRBV5-8 | - | TRBJ1-2
TGTGCCAGCAGTTACTCCCCAACGACTAATTCACCCCTCCACTTT | CASSYSPTTNSPLHF | 15 | - | TRBV6-5 | - | TRBJ1-6
TGCGCCACCTACCAAGTCCAGGGGTTAGTTCGCTCCTATGGCTACACCTTC | CATYQVQGLVRSYGYTF | 17 | - | TRBV10-2 | - | TRBJ1-2
TGCGCCAGCAGCGACGAATTTCGCGAAAAACTGTTTTTT | CASSDEFREKLFF | 13 | - | TRBV4-1 | - | TRBJ1-4
TGTGCCAGCAGCTCGCTGGCCGCCACGAGAGCTTTCTTT | CASSSLAATRAFF | 13 | - | TRBV7-9 | - | TRBJ1-1
TGTGCCAGCACCACGGGTTGGCAGGGGAGGGCTGAAGCTTTCTTT | CASTTGWQGRAEAFF | 15 | - | TRBV11-2 | - | TRBJ1-1
TGCGCCAGCAGCCCACGTTTGGGAACTAGCACAGATACGCAGTATTTT | CASSPRLGTSTDTQYF | 16 | - | TRBV4-1 | - | TRBJ2-3
TGCGCCAGCAGCTTAGGGACTTTGAACACCGGGGAGCTGTTTTTT | CASSLGTLNTGELFF | 15 | - | TRBV5-1 | once | TRBJ2-2
TGTGCCAGCACGGCGGGGTTCGAAACAGATACGCAGTATTTT | CASTAGFETDTQYF | 14 | - | TRBV2 | - | TRBJ2-3
TGTGCCAGCAGTGTGGGACAGGGAGACACCGGGGAGCTGTTTTTT | CASSVGQGDTGELFF | 15 | TRBD1 | TRBV6-4 | - | TRBJ2-2
TGTGCCAGCTCATCGGCAAGCACAGATACGCAGTATTTT | CASSSASTDTQYF | 13 | - | TRBV18 | - | TRBJ2-3
TGTGCCAGCAGCCAAGAAGACCAGCCGGTCTACAATGAGCAGTTCTTC | CASSQEDQPVYNEQFF | 16 | - | TRBV4-2 | - | TRBJ2-1
TGTGCCAGCAGCTTAACCCCCGGGGGGTCAGATACGCAGTATTTT | CASSLTPGGSDTQYF | 15 | TRBD2 | TRBV7-3 | few | TRBJ2-3
TGTGCCTGGAAGGGCACAGGGGCCAGGACCATATATTTT | CAWKGTGARTIYF | 13 | TRBD1 | TRBV30 | - | TRBJ1-3
TGTGCCATCCGAGGCAGTTCGGGGGCCACCACTGAAGCTTTCTTT | CAIRGSSGATTEAFF | 15 | - | TRBV10-3 | - | TRBJ1-1
TGTGCCAGCCGGGGAGCCTACGAGCAGTACTTC | CASRGAYEQYF | 11 | - | TRBV25-1 | once | TRBJ2-7
TGTGCCAGCAGCTTAAGCGACGAGCAGTACTTC | CASSLSDEQYF | 11 | - | TRBV11-2 | - | TRBJ2-7
TGTGCCATCAGTGACTCCGAGTACCAAGAGACCCAGTACTTC | CAISDSEYQETQYF | 14 | - | TRBV10-3 | - | TRBJ2-5
TGTGCCAGCAGCTGGGGAGAGTGGGGTGAGCAGTTCTTC | CASSWGEWGEQFF | 13 | - | TRBV7-2 | - | TRBJ2-1
TGCGCCAGCAGCTTTCCTGGAGTTAATGAAAAACTGTTTTTT | CASSFPGVNEKLFF | 14 | - | TRBV5-1 | - | TRBJ1-4